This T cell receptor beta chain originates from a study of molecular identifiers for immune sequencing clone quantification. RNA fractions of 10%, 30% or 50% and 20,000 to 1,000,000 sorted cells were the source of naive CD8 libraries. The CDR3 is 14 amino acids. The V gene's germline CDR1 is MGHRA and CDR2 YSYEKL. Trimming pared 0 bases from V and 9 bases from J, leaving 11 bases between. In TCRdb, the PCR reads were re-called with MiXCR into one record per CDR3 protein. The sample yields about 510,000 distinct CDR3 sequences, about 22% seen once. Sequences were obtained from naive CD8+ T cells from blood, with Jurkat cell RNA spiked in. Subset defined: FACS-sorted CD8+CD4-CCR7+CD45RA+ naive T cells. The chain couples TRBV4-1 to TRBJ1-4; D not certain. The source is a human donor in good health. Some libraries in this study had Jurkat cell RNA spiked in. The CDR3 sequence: CASSQDQRVQKLFF. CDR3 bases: TGCGCCAGCAGCCAAGATCAGCGAGTCCAAAAACTGTTTTTT.